These 7 T cell receptor beta chains came from one sample sequenced in a study of T cells in Graves' hyperthyroidism and ophthalmopathy. Amplification of TCR beta CDR3 regions used RNA as the template. During a first-round RT-PCR of the TCR CDR3, the HTBI primer set was used. TCRdb passed the multiplex PCR reads through MiXCR, listing each CDR3 protein once. The top ten clones hold about 31% of a sample with a few hundred thousand distinct CDR3 sequences, roughly 15% of them seen once. Sequencing was carried out using blood. The receptors stem from a woman in her thirties with Graves' ophthalmopathy.

This CDR3 reads CASSIDRGRGNTEAFF. The CDR3 DNA sequence: TGTGCCAGTAGTATCGACAGGGGGCGCGGGAACACTGAAGCTTTCTTT. The chain couples TRBV19 to TRBJ1-1, with 10 bases that match TRBD1. In germline, CDR1 is LNHDA, CDR2 SQIVND (reference sequence). Germline trimming cut 3 bases from V and 1 base from J; bases unmatched to any gene: 5. CDR3 size: 16 residues.

This clonotype was detected only a few times. The chain links TRBV7-9 to TRBJ1-2; TRBD1 matches 11 bases. The CDR3 consists of 16 residues. Unmatched junction bases numbered 2, after V lost 1 base and J lost 1 base. The germline gives CDR1 SEHNR, CDR2 FQNEAQ (reference sequence). The CDR3 nucleotides are TGTGCCAGCAGCTTAGAGGGACAGGGGGGTAACTATGGCTACACCTTC. Protein: CASSLEGQGGNYGYTF.

In its sample, this clonotype was seen many times. This rearrangement joins TRBV30 to TRBJ1-1; no reliable D call. The CDR3 spans 13 residues. Germline CDR1 is GTSNPN and CDR2 is SVGIG (reference sequence). The V end lost 0 bases, the J end lost 2 bases, and 7 bases lay between the germline ends. DNA of the CDR3: TGTGCCTGGAGTGTGTTTTCTAACACTGAAGCTTTCTTT. It yields the protein CAWSVFSNTEAFF.

This clonotype was counted once. The V and J genes are TRBV29-1 and TRBJ2-3; D possibly matches TRBD1 or TRBD2 (5 bases each). The CDR3 has 14 amino acids. Between the trimmed V and J ends, which lost 6 bases and 2 bases, there was a span of 15 bases. Looked up from germline, CDR1 is SQVTM and CDR2 is ANQGSEA. CDR3 coding DNA: TGCAGCGTGAACCCCCCGGGGACCACAGATACGCAGTATTTT. Its protein product is CSVNPPGTTDTQYF.

With regard to this clonotype: An end of the junction does not agree with germline; a read error may underlie this. The chain recombines TRBV29-1 with TRBJ2-4; D uncertain. Germline CDR1 SQVTM, CDR2 ANQGSEA. The CDR3 is 13 residues long. The CDR3 reads CSVVADTKTIQYF. CDR3 coding DNA: TGCAGCGTTGTGGCAGATACCAAAACCATTCAGTACTTC.

This clonotype was detected a few times. The chain joins TRBV10-3 to TRBJ1-4; D unresolved. This CDR3 spans 19 amino acids. CDR1 ENHRY and CDR2 SYGVKD come from the germline V gene. The V gene lost 4 bases and the J gene lost 3 bases, with 24 bases spanning the gap. CDR3 sequence reads: CAISGTRAAGSSPNEKLFF. DNA of the CDR3: TGTGCCATCAGTGGGACCCGGGCCGCTGGCTCTTCACCTAATGAAAAACTGTTTTTT.

This clonotype was detected many times. The chain links TRBV20-1 to TRBJ2-5; TRBD1 matches at 9 bases. Unmatched junction bases numbered 1, after V lost 6 bases and J lost 5 bases. The CDR3 has 11 amino acids. In germline, CDR1 is DFQATT, CDR2 SNEGSKA (reference sequence). The CDR3 region has the DNA TGCAGTGCCGGACAGGGGGAGACCCAGTACTTC. Residues: CSAGQGETQYF.